This TCR beta chain comes out of a study of cytomegalovirus exposure and HLA in healthy donors. The PCR ran on 60 Vbeta and 13 Jbeta primers. Produced via immunoSEQ multiplex PCR; TCRdb's table is partial and in-frame only. The sample carries 120,000 or so clones, 75% to 85% recorded once. This CDR3 has 15 amino acids. CDR1 MRHNA and CDR2 SNTAGT come from the germline V gene. The V end was cut by 0 bases, the J end by 7 bases, with 13 bases between. Sequencing was done on a sample of PBMCs. The V call is TRBV6-4, the J call TRBJ2-1; D is perhaps TRBD2 (5 bases). The origin of this receptor is a male donor in good health and CMV-seronegative. For the CDR3, the DNA is TGTGCCAGCAGTGACTCGTACGGGAAAGGGAATGAGCAGTTCTTC. Encoded protein: CASSDSYGKGNEQFF.